This is a list of T cell receptor beta chains from one sample in a study of tumour-infiltrating T cells in Burkitt lymphoma. The assay was immunoSEQ multiplex PCR, and TCRdb's table has in-frame clones only and misses some. In the table there are approximately 4,000 clones, 11% to 15% of which are singletons. The sequenced sample consisted of tumor tissue. Every receptor here comes from a human donor with Burkitt lymphoma. Both conserved end residues are trimmed from each CDR3.

V gene	J gene	CDR3 protein
TRBV7-2	TRBJ2-5	ASSKPTGMEMGTQY
TRBV30	TRBJ2-1	AWRRGRHEQF
TRBV7-9	TRBJ2-1	ASSLGTSGGLYNEQF
TRBV9	TRBJ2-1	ASSVLGTSGGAIYNEQF
TRBV5-4	TRBJ2-3	ASSLELRAEDTQY
TRBV14	TRBJ2-3	ASSQSDRGYTQY
TRBV7-9	TRBJ1-1	ASSFGDTEAF
TRBV29-1	TRBJ2-2	SVERHNTGELF
TRBV4-1	TRBJ2-7	ASSQGWGVYEQY
TRBV28	TRBJ1-5	ASSFLGSASNQPQH
TRBV27	TRBJ2-2	ASRARVDVVAGELF
TRBV7-9	TRBJ2-3	ASSSWTSGETSTDTQY
TRBV28	TRBJ2-7	ASSLPFYREVSLYEQY
TRBV13	TRBJ2-3	VSSFAGTDTQY
TRBV10-3	TRBJ2-3	ATVGTASTDTQY
TRBV30	TRBJ1-1	AWSVGRGTEAF
TRBV5-4	TRBJ2-7	ASSFFFQAGSNYEQY
TRBV5-6	TRBJ1-1	ASRTPGLKNTEAF
TRBV5-6	TRBJ2-6	ASTTSGQGANVLT
TRBV27	TRBJ2-7	ASKTRDRADEQY